This paragraph covers one T cell receptor (beta chain) sequence. This table comes from immunoSEQ multiplex PCR, and its TCRdb copy is limited to in-frame clones, with some not included. This table has under 65,000 clones, roughly 90% appearing once. The record originates from a study of blood T cell repertoires in COVID-19. Whole-study context: Material from acute and convalescent COVID-19 was sourced from the United States, Italy and Spain. PBMCs, B-cell-depleted T cells, or T cells provided the cDNA or gDNA that made up the material.

This CDR3 has 14 amino acids. V trimming: 7 bases; J trimming: 4 bases; junction bases outside the gene matches: 8. Germline V gene sequence: CDR1 MDHEN, CDR2 SYDVKM. The material sequenced was peripheral blood. The chain uses TRBV28 and TRBJ1-1, with 8 bases matching TRBD1. The TCR was taken from a woman aged 80 or older with COVID-19, enrolled during active disease. The CDR3 DNA follows: TGTGCCAGCACTATTCAGGGGGCTCGCACTGAAGCTTTCTTT. Residues: CASTIQGARTEAFF.